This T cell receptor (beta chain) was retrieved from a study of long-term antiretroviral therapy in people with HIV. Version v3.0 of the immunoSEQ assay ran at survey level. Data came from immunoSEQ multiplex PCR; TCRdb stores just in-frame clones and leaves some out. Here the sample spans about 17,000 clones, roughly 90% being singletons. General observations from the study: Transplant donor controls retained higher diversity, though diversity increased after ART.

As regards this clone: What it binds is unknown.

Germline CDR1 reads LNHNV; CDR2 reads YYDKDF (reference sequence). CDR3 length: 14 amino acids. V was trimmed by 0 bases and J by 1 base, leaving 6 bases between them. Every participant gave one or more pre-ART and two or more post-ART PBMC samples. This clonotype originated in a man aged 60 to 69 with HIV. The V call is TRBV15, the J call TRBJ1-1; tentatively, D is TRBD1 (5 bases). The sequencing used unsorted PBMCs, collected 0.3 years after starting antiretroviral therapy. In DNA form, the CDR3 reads TGTGCCACCAGCAGAGAAGGGGAGAACACTGAAGCTTTCTTT. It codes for CATSREGENTEAFF.